The 21 T cell receptor beta chains listed next were all sequenced from one sample in a study of T cell responses to AZD1222 COVID-19 vaccine. Method: immunoSEQ multiplex PCR; TCRdb's copy keeps in-frame clones and lacks some. The table shows about 92,000 clones, with roughly nine tenths occurring only once. Specimen: peripheral blood, collected on day 0 of AZD1222 vaccination. The receptors here all came from an adult in good health.

The J gene is TRBJ1-2, the V gene TRBV11-2; the match to TRBD1 covers 7 bases. The CDR3 is 15 amino acids. The J segment lost 6 bases and the V segment lost 5 bases, leaving 12 bases of the junction unmatched. Looked up from germline, CDR1 is SGHAT and CDR2 is FQNNGV. As DNA, the CDR3 is TGTGCCAGCAGCATATTTTTCCAGACAGGGAATGGCTACACCTTC. This codes for CASSIFFQTGNGYTF.

V and J are TRBV6-5 and TRBJ1-2, with D unresolved. Per the germline V gene, CDR1 is MNHEY and CDR2 is SVGAGI. The V end was cut by 10 bases, the J end by 6 bases, with 12 bases between. The CDR3 has 11 amino acids. CDR3 nucleotide sequence: TGTGCCATCCTCGACCAACATGGCTACACCTTC. Translating gives CAILDQHGYTF.

This clone was observed once. J is TRBJ1-3 and V is TRBV6-5, with 7 bases aligning to TRBD1. The CDR3 has 15 residues. Germline-derived CDR1 and CDR2 are MNHEY and SVGAGI. Trimming removed 6 bases from V and 0 bases from J; junction bases left unmatched: 5. The CDR3 reads CASRPGTVSGNTIYF. The CDR3 DNA follows: TGTGCCAGCAGACCCGGGACAGTCTCTGGAAACACCATATATTTT.

V and J are TRBV7-2 and TRBJ1-6; D might be TRBD1 (5 bases). The V gene lost 2 bases and the J gene lost 8 bases, with 13 bases spanning the gap. Looked up from germline, CDR1 is SGHTA and CDR2 is FQGNSA. The length of the CDR3 is 15 residues. CDR3: CASSLSRAADSPLHF. Here the CDR3 DNA reads TGTGCCAGCAGCTTAAGCAGGGCTGCGGATTCACCCCTCCACTTT. The variable domain in full, with the rest retrieved from reference TRBV7-2 and TRBJ1-6, is GAGVSQSPSNKVTEKGKDVELRCDPISGHTALYWYRQSLGQGLEFLIYFQGNSAPDKSGLPSDRFSAERTGGSVSTLTIQRTQQEDSAVYLCASSLSRAADSPLHFGNGTRLTVT.

The V call is TRBV12-3 or TRBV12-4, the J call TRBJ1-3; the D gene is possibly TRBD1 (5 bases). The length of the CDR3 is 12 residues. V was shortened by 10 bases and J by 0 bases, with 7 bases between the two germline ends. CDR3 sequence (DNA): TGTGCCACCGGGACCTCTGGAAACACCATATATTTT. Translated: CATGTSGNTIYF.

The chain recombines TRBV5-6 with TRBJ2-7; weak D call: TRBD2 (6 bases). Germline CDR1 is SGHDT and CDR2 is YYEEEE. The CDR3 runs 14 residues. V was shortened by 0 bases and J by 2 bases, with 9 bases between the two germline ends. The CDR3 nucleotides read TGTGCCAGCAGCTTGGGGACTAACGCCTACGAGCAGTACTTC. It translates to CASSLGTNAYEQYF.

The V and J genes are TRBV6-2 or TRBV6-3 and TRBJ2-5; D perhaps matches TRBD1 (6 bases). CDR1 is MNHEY, CDR2 SVGEGT, per germline. Between the trimmed V and J ends, which lost 2 bases and 4 bases, there was a span of 17 bases. The CDR3 is 16 residues long. The CDR3 DNA reads TGTGCCAGCAGTTACGGGGGTTGGGGGCCGGCAGAGACCCAGTACTTC. It codes for CASSYGGWGPAETQYF.

The gene calls are TRBV4-3 and TRBJ1-5, with TRBD1 identical over 8 bases. The germline CDR1 and CDR2 sequences are LGHNA and YSLEER. Unmatched junction bases numbered 4, after V lost 0 bases and J lost 3 bases. The CDR3 extends over 16 amino acids. CDR3 coding DNA: TGCGCCAGCAGCCAAGATTCAGGGGGCGTCAATCAGCCCCAGCATTTT. Translation: CASSQDSGGVNQPQHF.

The chain is built from TRBV24-1 and TRBJ2-2; TRBD2 is a possible D gene (5 bases). The V gene's germline CDR1 is KGHDR and CDR2 SFDVKD. CDR3 length equals 15 residues. V dropped 3 bases and J dropped 4 bases, with 11 bases sitting between them. As DNA, the CDR3 is TGTGCCACCAGTGATCCGGGGTCGGTCACCGGGGAGCTGTTTTTT. Residues: CATSDPGSVTGELFF.

The chain employs TRBV18 and TRBJ2-1; 10 positions agree with TRBD1. The germline gives CDR1 KGHSH, CDR2 LQKENI. The CDR3 covers 14 residues. V trimming: 6 bases; J trimming: 7 bases; junction bases outside the gene matches: 6. The CDR3 here is CASSRQGAVNEQFF. In DNA form, the CDR3 reads TGTGCCAGCTCTCGACAGGGGGCTGTAAATGAGCAGTTCTTC.

This chain links TRBV9 with TRBJ2-3; no clear D gene. This CDR3 has 14 amino acids. Germline CDR1 and CDR2: SGDLS and YYNGEE. Deletions cut 6 bases from V and 0 bases from J, with 11 bases between. The CDR3 nucleotides are TGTGCCAGCACAAAACAAACTAGCACAGATACGCAGTATTTT. Translation: CASTKQTSTDTQYF.

This clone appeared once. J is TRBJ1-5 and V is TRBV19; the D is unclear. Germline V gene data show CDR1 as LNHDA and CDR2 as SQIVND (reference sequence). This CDR3 contains 15 residues. Trimming pared 5 bases from V and 1 base from J, leaving 12 bases between. CDR3 nucleotide sequence: TGTGCCAGTAGTGGATTGACGGCAAGCAATCAGCCCCAGCATTTT. Amino acids: CASSGLTASNQPQHF. Complete variable domain (other parts from reference TRBV19 and TRBJ1-5): DGGITQSPKYLFRKEGQNVTLSCEQNLNHDAMYWYRQDPGQGLRLIYYSQIVNDFQKGDIAEGYSVSREKKESFPLTVTSAQKNPTAFYLCASSGLTASNQPQHFGDGTRLSIL.

The chain is built from TRBV7-3 and TRBJ2-2; no clear D gene. Germline CDR1 is SGHTA and CDR2 is FQGTGA. This CDR3 region has 15 residues. V lost 1 base to trimming and J lost 4 bases, with 10 bases between them. CDR3 region: CASSLMSVATGELFF. CDR3 sequence (DNA): TGTGCCAGCAGCTTAATGTCAGTGGCCACCGGGGAGCTGTTTTTT.

The chain carries TRBV5-5 and TRBJ1-1, with TRBD1 matching 11 bases. The CDR3 runs 16 residues. V trimming: 0 bases; J trimming: 3 bases; junction bases outside the gene matches: 4. The V gene's germline CDR1 is SGHKS and CDR2 YYEKEE (reference sequence). The CDR3 loop is CASSLEGQGGYTEAFF. The CDR3 DNA is TGTGCCAGCAGCTTGGAGGGACAGGGGGGTTACACTGAAGCTTTCTTT.

The rearrangement joins TRBV7-9 to TRBJ1-6, with D possibly being TRBD1 (6 bases). Germline V CDR1 and CDR2: SEHNR, FQNEAQ (reference sequence). V dropped 3 bases and J dropped 11 bases, with 11 bases sitting between them. There are 13 residues in the CDR3. CDR3 protein: CASSFEGEAPLHF. The CDR3, as DNA: TGTGCCAGCAGCTTTGAGGGGGAGGCACCCCTCCACTTT.

The chain combines TRBV11-2 with TRBJ1-1; D is undetermined. The CDR3 spans 13 residues. Germline V gene data show CDR1 as SGHAT and CDR2 as FQNNGV. V shed 1 base and J shed 5 bases, with 8 bases lying between them. DNA for the CDR3: TGTGCCAGCAGCTTAGGTGGGTTGACTGAAGCTTTCTTT. Protein product: CASSLGGLTEAFF.

This clone was counted between two and nine times. This chain uses TRBV27 with TRBJ1-5; D is perhaps TRBD1 (6 bases). Deletions cut 6 bases from V and 6 bases from J, with 15 bases between. Germline V lookup: CDR1 MNHEY, CDR2 SMNVEV (reference sequence). The CDR3 contains 14 residues. The CDR3 DNA reads as TGTGCCAGCAGCCCAGGGGTTTCGGGTCAGCCCCAGCATTTT. Translated: CASSPGVSGQPQHF.

V gene TRBV7-8 combines with J gene TRBJ2-7; 8 bases map to TRBD1. This CDR3 spans 16 amino acids. Germline-derived CDR1 and CDR2 are SGHVS and FQNEAQ. After removal of 2 bases from V and 3 bases from J, the junction contained 9 bases not matched to a gene. CDR3 nucleotide sequence: TGTGCCAGCAGCTTACTGTGGACAGGGAGACACTACGAGCAGTACTTC. This encodes CASSLLWTGRHYEQYF.

The genes are TRBV6-5 and TRBJ1-5; 7 nucleotides align to TRBD1. Germline V gene sequence: CDR1 MNHEY, CDR2 SVGAGI. CDR3 length: 14 amino acids. Losses at the gene ends were 6 bases for V and 4 bases for J; bases not matched to a gene: 6. CDR3 protein: CASRQGSGNQPQHF. CDR3 DNA: TGTGCCAGCAGACAGGGGTCAGGGAATCAGCCCCAGCATTTT.

V usage is TRBV18 and J usage is TRBJ1-5; no clear D gene. The V and J ends lost 3 bases and 4 bases respectively, with 4 bases between them. This CDR3 comprises 12 residues. Germline values: CDR1 KGHSH, CDR2 LQKENI. CDR3 bases: TGTGCCAGCTCACCGGCTAATCAGCCCCAGCATTTT. The encoded protein is CASSPANQPQHF.

The chain has TRBV29-1 and TRBJ1-2; 9 nucleotides match TRBD1. Losses at the gene ends were 7 bases for V and 6 bases for J; bases not matched to a gene: 6. CDR1 and CDR2 from the germline V gene are SQVTM and ANQGSEA. This CDR3 comprises 12 residues. This CDR3 is CSGTGTGNGYTF. CDR3 nucleotide sequence: TGCAGCGGAACAGGGACAGGGAATGGCTACACCTTC.